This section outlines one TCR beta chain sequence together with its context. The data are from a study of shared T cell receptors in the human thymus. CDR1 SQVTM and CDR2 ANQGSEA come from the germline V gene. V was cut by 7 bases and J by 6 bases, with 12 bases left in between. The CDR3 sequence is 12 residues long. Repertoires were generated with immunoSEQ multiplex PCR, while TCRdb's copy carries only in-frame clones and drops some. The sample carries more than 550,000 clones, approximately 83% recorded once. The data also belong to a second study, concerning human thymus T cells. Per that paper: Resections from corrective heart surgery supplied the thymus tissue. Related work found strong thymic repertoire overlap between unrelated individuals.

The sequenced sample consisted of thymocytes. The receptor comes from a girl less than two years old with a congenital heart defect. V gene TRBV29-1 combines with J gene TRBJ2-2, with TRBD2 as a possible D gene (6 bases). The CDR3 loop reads CSASWEAGELFF. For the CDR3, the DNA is TGCAGCGCATCCTGGGAGGCCGGGGAGCTGTTTTTT.